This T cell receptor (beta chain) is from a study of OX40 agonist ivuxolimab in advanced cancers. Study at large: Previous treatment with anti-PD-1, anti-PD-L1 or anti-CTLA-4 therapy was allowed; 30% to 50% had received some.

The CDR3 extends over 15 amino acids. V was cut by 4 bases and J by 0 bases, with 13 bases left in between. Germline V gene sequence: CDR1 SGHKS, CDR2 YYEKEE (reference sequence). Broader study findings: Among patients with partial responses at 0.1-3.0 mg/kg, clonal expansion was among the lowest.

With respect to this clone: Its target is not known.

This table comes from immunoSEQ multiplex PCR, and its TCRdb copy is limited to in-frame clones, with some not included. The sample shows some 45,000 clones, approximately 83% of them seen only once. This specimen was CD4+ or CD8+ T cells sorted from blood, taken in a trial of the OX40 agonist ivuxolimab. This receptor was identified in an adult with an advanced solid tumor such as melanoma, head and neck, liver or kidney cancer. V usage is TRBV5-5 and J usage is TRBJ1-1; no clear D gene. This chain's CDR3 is CASSRAAGVNTEAFF. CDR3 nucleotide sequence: TGTGCCAGCAGCAGGGCAGCTGGTGTGAACACTGAAGCTTTCTTT.